The rows below give T cell receptor beta chains drawn from one sample of a study of early T cells in non-severe SARS-CoV-2 infection. TCRdb re-called the 5' RACE reads through MiXCR, storing one row per CDR3 protein. The top ten clones hold 5% to 6.5% of a sample with approximately 69,000 distinct CDR3 sequences, about an eighth of them seen once. Sequencing was done on a sample of whole blood. The receptors here all came from an adult who was a healthcare worker with PCR-confirmed SARS-CoV-2 infection or an uninfected control (not recorded which). Both conserved end residues are part of each CDR3. A D gene is named only where the DNA matches it firmly. Clone size is not always given. Where it is, it says once, few, many or a class for expanded clones.

d_call cdr3_length j_call clone_size v_call cdr3_aa cdr3_nt
TRBD1 14 TRBJ1-2 NA TRBV2 CASSSGGANYGYTF TGTGCCAGCAGTTCAGGGGGCGCCAACTATGGCTACACCTTC
TRBD2 19 TRBJ2-4 many TRBV5-1 CASSAGGTSGRAGKNIQYF TGCGCCAGCAGCGCGGGGGGGACTAGCGGGAGGGCCGGAAAAAACATTCAGTACTTC
NA 15 TRBJ2-3 few TRBV11-2 CASSLEGIGPDTQYF TGTGCCAGCAGCTTAGAGGGAATAGGCCCAGATACGCAGTATTTT
NA 13 TRBJ1-4 NA TRBV29-1 CSVEVGTDEKLFF TGCAGCGTTGAAGTTGGAACGGATGAAAAACTGTTTTTT
TRBD1 15 TRBJ2-1 few TRBV24-1 CATSTGQGAYYEQFF TGTGCCACCAGCACAGGACAGGGGGCGTACTATGAGCAGTTCTTC
TRBD1 17 TRBJ2-5 NA TRBV11-2 CASSSGKTGVTQETQYF TGTGCCAGCAGCTCAGGCAAGACAGGGGTCACGCAAGAGACCCAGTACTTC
NA 14 TRBJ1-5 few TRBV19 CASSPLGSRQPQHF TGTGCCAGTAGTCCCCTGGGGTCGCGCCAGCCCCAGCATTTT
NA 14 TRBJ1-1 many TRBV12-3/TRBV12-4 CASSLQGWGTEAFF TGTGCCAGCAGTTTACAGGGTTGGGGCACTGAAGCTTTCTTT
NA 11 TRBJ2-5 many TRBV29-1 CSVSQGETQYF TGCAGCGTCTCCCAGGGAGAGACCCAGTACTTC
NA 11 TRBJ1-5 NA TRBV6-2/TRBV6-3 CASGSNQPQHF TGTGCCAGCGGCAGCAATCAGCCCCAGCATTTT
NA 15 TRBJ1-4 few TRBV6-5 CASNENGGPNEKLFF TGTGCCAGCAACGAAAACGGGGGGCCTAATGAAAAACTGTTTTTT
NA 15 TRBJ1-2 NA TRBV14 CASSQDPGYYYGYTF TGTGCCAGCAGCCAAGATCCGGGGTACTACTATGGCTACACCTTC
NA 19 TRBJ2-2 many TRBV28 CASKIKGWRRIANTGELFF TGTGCCAGCAAAATAAAGGGGTGGCGGAGGATCGCGAACACCGGGGAGCTGTTTTTT
TRBD1 13 TRBJ2-7 many TRBV7-9 CASSFGTDYEQYF TGTGCCAGCAGCTTCGGGACAGATTACGAGCAGTACTTC
TRBD2 13 TRBJ2-5 few TRBV5-5 CASTTLAGKTQYF TGTGCCAGCACGACCTTAGCGGGAAAGACCCAGTACTTC
TRBD2 14 TRBJ2-2 many TRBV20-1 CSARWRGTTGELFF TGCAGTGCTAGATGGCGGGGGACCACCGGGGAGCTGTTTTTT
NA 12 TRBJ2-1 NA TRBV7-2 CASSLVFNEQFF TGTGCCAGCAGCTTAGTTTTTAATGAGCAGTTCTTC
NA 16 TRBJ2-4 few TRBV12-3/TRBV12-4 CASSSTMVQAGNIQYF TGTGCCAGCAGTTCCACCATGGTCCAAGCGGGAAACATTCAGTACTTC